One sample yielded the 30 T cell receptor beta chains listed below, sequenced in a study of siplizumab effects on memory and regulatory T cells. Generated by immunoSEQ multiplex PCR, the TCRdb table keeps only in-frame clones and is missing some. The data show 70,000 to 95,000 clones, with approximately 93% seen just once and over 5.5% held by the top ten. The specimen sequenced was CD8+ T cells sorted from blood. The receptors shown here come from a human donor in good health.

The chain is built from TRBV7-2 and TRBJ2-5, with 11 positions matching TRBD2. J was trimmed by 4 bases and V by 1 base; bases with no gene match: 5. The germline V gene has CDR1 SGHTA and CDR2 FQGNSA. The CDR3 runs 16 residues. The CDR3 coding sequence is TGTGCCAGCAGCTTAGTACTAGCGGGAGCGCTAGAGACCCAGTACTTC. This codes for CASSLVLAGALETQYF.

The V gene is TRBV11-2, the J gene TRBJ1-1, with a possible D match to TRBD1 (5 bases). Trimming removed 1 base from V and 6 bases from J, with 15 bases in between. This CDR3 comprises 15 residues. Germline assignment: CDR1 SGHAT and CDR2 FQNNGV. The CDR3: CASSLVAGRGAEAFF. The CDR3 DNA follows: TGTGCCAGCAGCTTAGTGGCAGGGCGGGGTGCTGAAGCTTTCTTT.

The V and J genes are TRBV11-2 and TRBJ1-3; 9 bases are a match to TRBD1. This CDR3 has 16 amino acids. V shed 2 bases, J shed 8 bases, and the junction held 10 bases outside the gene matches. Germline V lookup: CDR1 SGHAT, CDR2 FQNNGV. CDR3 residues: CASSLLDRGSRDTIYF. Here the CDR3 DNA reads TGTGCCAGCAGCTTACTTGACAGGGGGTCGCGGGACACCATATATTTT.

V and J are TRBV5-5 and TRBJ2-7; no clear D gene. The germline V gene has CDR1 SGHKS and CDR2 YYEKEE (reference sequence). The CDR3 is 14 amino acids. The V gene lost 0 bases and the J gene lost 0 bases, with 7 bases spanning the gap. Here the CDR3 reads CASSLAAYSYEQYF. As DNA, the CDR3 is TGTGCCAGCAGCTTGGCGGCCTACTCCTACGAGCAGTACTTC.

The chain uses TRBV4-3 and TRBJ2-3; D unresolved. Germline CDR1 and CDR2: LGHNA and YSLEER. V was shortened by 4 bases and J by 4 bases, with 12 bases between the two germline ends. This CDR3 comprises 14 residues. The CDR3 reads CASSPAMGPDTQYF. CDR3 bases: TGCGCCAGCAGCCCAGCAATGGGTCCAGATACGCAGTATTTT.

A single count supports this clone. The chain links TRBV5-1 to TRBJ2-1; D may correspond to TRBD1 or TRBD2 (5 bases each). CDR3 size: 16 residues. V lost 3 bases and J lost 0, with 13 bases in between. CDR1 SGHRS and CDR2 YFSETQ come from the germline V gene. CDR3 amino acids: CASSSNAGSSYNEQFF. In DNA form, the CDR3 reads TGCGCCAGCAGCTCGAACGCAGGGAGCTCCTACAATGAGCAGTTCTTC.

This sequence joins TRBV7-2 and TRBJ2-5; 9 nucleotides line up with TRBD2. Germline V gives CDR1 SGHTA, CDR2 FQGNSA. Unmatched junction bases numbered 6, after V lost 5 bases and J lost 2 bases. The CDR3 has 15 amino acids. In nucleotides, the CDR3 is TGTGCCAGCAGCCTTATAAGCGGGGGGCAAGAGACCCAGTACTTC. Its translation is CASSLISGGQETQYF.

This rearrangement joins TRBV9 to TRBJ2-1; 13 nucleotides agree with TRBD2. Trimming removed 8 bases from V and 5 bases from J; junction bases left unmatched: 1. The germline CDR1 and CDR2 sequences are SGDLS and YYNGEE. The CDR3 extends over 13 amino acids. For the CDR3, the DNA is TGTGCCAGTGGGACTAGCGGGAACAATGAGCAGTTCTTC. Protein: CASGTSGNNEQFF. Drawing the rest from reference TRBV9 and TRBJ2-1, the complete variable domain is DSGVTQTPKHLITATGQRVTLRCSPRSGDLSVYWYQQSLDQGLQFLIQYYNGEERAKGNILERFSAQQFPDLHSELNLSSLELGDSALYFCASGTSGNNEQFFGPGTRLTVL.

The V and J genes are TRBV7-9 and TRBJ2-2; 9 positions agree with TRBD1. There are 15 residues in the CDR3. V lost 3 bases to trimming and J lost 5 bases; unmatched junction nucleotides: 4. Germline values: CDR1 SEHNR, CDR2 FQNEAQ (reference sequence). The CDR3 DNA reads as TGTGCCAGCAGCTTGGGACAGGGACTAACCGGGGAGCTGTTTTTT. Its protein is CASSLGQGLTGELFF.

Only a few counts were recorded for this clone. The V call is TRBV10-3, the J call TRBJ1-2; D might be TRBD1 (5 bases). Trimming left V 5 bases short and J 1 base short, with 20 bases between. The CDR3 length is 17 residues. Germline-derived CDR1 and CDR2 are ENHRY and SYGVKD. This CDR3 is CAISTGDTRSLNYGYTF. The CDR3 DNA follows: TGTGCCATCAGTACAGGTGACACCCGGTCCCTTAACTATGGCTACACCTTC.

The CDR3 loop reads CAISESLDNNEQFF. DNA for the CDR3: TGTGCCATCAGTGAGTCCCTAGATAACAATGAGCAGTTCTTC. The chain carries TRBV10-3 and TRBJ2-1, with D unresolved. In germline, CDR1 is ENHRY, CDR2 SYGVKD. V shed 0 bases and J shed 5 bases, with 8 bases lying between them. There are 14 residues in the CDR3.

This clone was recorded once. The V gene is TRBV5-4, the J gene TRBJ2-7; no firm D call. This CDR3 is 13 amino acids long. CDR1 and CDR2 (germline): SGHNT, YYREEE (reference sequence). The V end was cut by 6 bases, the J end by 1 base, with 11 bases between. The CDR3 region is CASTQMGSYEQYF. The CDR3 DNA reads TGTGCCAGCACCCAAATGGGGTCCTACGAGCAGTACTTC.

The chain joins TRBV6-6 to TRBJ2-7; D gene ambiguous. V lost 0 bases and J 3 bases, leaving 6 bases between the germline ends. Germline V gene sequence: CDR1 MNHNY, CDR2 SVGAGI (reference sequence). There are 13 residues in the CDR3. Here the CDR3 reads CASSYSASYEQYF. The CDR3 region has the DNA TGTGCCAGCAGTTACTCCGCTAGCTACGAGCAGTACTTC.

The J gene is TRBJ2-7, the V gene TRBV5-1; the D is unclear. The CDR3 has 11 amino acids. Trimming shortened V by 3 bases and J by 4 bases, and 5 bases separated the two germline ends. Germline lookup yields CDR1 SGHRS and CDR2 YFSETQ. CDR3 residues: CASSYGYEQYF. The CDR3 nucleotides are TGCGCCAGCAGCTATGGTTACGAGCAGTACTTC.

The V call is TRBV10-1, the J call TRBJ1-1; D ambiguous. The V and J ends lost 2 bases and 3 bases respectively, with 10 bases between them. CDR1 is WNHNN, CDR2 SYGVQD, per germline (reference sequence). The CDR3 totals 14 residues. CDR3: CASSEDVLYTEAFF. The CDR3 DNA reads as TGCGCCAGCAGTGAGGACGTACTTTACACTGAAGCTTTCTTT.

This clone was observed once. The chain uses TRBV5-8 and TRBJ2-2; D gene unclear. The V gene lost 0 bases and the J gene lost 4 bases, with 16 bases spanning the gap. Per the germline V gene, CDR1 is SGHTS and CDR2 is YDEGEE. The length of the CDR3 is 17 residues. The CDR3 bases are TGTGCCAGCAGCTTGGTGGCATCCCCGTTATTCACCGGGGAGCTGTTTTTT. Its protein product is CASSLVASPLFTGELFF.

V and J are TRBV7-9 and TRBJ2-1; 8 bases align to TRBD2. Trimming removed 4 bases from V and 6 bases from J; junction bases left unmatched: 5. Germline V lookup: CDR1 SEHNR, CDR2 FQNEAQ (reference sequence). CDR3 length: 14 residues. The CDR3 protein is CASSSPGGGNEQFF. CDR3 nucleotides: TGTGCCAGCAGCTCCCCGGGGGGGGGCAATGAGCAGTTCTTC.

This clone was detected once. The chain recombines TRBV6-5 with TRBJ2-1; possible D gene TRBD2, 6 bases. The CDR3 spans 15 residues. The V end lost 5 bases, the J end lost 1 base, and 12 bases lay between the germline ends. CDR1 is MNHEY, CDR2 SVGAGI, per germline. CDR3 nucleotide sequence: TGTGCCAGCAGTCTAGCGAGCGGTTCCTACAATGAGCAGTTCTTC. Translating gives CASSLASGSYNEQFF.

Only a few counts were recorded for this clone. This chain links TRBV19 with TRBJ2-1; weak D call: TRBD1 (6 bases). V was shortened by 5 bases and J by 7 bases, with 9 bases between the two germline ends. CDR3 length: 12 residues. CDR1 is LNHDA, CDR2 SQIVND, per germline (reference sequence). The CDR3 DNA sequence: TGTGCCAGTAGTCAGGGGTGGAATGAGCAGTTCTTC. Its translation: CASSQGWNEQFF. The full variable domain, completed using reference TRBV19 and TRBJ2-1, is DGGITQSPKYLFRKEGQNVTLSCEQNLNHDAMYWYRQDPGQGLRLIYYSQIVNDFQKGDIAEGYSVSREKKESFPLTVTSAQKNPTAFYLCASSQGWNEQFFGPGTRLTVL.

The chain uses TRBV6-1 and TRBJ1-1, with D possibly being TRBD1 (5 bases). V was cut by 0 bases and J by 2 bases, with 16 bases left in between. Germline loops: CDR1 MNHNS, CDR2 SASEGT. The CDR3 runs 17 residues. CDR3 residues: CASSEAPGVGGNTEAFF. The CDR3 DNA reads TGTGCCAGCAGTGAAGCGCCCGGGGTCGGGGGAAACACTGAAGCTTTCTTT.

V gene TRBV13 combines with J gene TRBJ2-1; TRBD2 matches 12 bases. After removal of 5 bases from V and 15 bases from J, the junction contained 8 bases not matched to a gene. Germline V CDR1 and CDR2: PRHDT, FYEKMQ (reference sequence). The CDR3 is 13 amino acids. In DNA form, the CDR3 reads TGTGCCAGCAGCCCAACTAGCGGGAGGCCCCCGTTCTTC. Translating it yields CASSPTSGRPPFF.

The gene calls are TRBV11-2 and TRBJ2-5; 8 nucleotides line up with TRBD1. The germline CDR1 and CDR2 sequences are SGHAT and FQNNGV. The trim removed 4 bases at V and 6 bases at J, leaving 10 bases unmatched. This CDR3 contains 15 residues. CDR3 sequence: CASSYDRGAGKTQYF. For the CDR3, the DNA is TGTGCCAGCAGCTACGACAGGGGCGCAGGGAAGACCCAGTACTTC.

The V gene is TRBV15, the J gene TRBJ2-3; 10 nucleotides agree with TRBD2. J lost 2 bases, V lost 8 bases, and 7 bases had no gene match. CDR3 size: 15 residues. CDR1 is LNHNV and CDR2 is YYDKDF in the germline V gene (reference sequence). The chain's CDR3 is CATSPGTSDTDTQYF. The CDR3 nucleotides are TGTGCCACCTCCCCCGGGACTAGCGACACAGATACGCAGTATTTT.

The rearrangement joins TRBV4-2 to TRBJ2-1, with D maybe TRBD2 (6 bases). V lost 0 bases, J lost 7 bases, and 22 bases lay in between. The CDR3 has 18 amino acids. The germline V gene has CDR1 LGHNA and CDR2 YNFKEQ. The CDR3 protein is CASSQEGKTSLPTNEQFF. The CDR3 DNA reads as TGTGCCAGCAGCCAAGAGGGGAAGACTAGTCTCCCCACGAATGAGCAGTTCTTC.

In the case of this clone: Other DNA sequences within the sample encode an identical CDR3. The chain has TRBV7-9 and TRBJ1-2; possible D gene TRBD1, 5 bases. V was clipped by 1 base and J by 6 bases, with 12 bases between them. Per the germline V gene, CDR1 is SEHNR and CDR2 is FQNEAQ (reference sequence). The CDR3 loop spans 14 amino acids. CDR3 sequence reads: CASSLVEGLDGYTF. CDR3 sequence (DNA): TGTGCCAGCAGCTTAGTAGAGGGGCTCGATGGCTACACCTTC.

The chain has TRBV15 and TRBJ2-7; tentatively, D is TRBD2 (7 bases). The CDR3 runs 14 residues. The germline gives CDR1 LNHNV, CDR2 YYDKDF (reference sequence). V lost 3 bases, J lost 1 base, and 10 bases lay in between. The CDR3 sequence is CATSRGGLSYEQYF. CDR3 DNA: TGTGCCACCAGCAGGGGGGGGCTATCCTACGAGCAGTACTTC.

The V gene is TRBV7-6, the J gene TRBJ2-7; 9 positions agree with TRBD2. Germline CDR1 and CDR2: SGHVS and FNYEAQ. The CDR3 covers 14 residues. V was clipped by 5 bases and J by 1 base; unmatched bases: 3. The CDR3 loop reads CASSPTSGSYEQYF. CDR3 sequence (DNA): TGTGCCAGCAGCCCAACTAGCGGGTCCTACGAGCAGTACTTC.

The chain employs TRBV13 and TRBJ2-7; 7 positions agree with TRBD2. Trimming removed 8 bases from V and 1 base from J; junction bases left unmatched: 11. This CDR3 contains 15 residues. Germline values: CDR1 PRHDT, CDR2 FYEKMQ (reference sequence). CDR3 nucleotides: TGTGCCAGCGGGTTGGAGCGGGGACTTTCCTACGAGCAGTACTTC. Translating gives CASGLERGLSYEQYF.

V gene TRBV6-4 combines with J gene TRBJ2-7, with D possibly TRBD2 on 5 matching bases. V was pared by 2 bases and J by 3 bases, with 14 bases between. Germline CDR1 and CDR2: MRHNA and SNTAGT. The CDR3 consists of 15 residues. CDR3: CASSDPTRDVYEQYF. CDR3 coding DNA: TGTGCCAGCAGTGACCCCACTAGAGATGTCTACGAGCAGTACTTC.

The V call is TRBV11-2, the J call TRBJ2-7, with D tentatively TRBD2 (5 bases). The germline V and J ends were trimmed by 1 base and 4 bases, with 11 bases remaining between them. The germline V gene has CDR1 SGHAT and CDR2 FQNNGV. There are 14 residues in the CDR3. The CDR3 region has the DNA TGTGCCAGCAGCTTAGCCCAATCGGGGTACGAGCAGTACTTC. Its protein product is CASSLAQSGYEQYF.